These T cell receptor beta chains were read from a single sample in a study of control samples from healthy donors and cancer patients. Some clones are missing from TCRdb's copy, which holds only in-frame ones; the method was immunoSEQ multiplex PCR. The data contain approximately 170,000 clones, roughly 92% of them singletons. Sequenced input: blood. The source is a man aged 25-45 years in good health. Both conserved end residues are part of each CDR3. The D gene is left open where the match is weak. Expanded clones are given a class, and other clones once, few, many or no size at all.

V: TRBV5-1; D: TRBD1; length: 14; size: -; J: TRBJ2-5; CDR3: CASSPGQGGETQYF; DNA: TGCGCCAGCAGCCCGGGACAGGGCGGAGAGACCCAGTACTTC
V: TRBV5-1; D: TRBD2; length: 16; size: -; J: TRBJ2-3; CDR3: CASSSGLAGSTDTQYF; DNA: TGCGCCAGCAGCTCGGGACTAGCGGGAAGCACAGATACGCAGTATTTT
V: TRBV10-3; D: TRBD1; length: 13; size: -; J: TRBJ2-3; CDR3: CAALNRGLNTQYF; DNA: TGTGCCGCTTTGAACAGGGGGCTGAATACGCAGTATTTT
V: TRBV28; D: -; length: 15; size: -; J: TRBJ1-6; CDR3: CASSLRGGYNSPLHF; DNA: TGTGCCAGCAGTTTAAGGGGGGGTTATAATTCACCCCTCCACTTT
V: TRBV29-1; D: -; length: 13; size: -; J: TRBJ2-5; CDR3: CSTERVDQETQYF; DNA: TGCAGCACAGAGCGGGTGGATCAAGAGACCCAGTACTTC
V: TRBV19; D: -; length: 16; size: -; J: TRBJ2-3; CDR3: CASSIAGREGTDTQYF; DNA: TGTGCCAGTAGTATAGCAGGCAGGGAGGGCACAGATACGCAGTATTTT
V: TRBV14; D: TRBD1; length: 17; size: -; J: TRBJ1-6; CDR3: CASSPPPRTGGLSPLHF; DNA: TGTGCCAGCAGCCCACCCCCCAGGACAGGGGGCTTGTCACCCCTCCACTTT
V: TRBV15; D: TRBD1; length: 15; size: -; J: TRBJ1-2; CDR3: CATSRRDRGSNGYTF; DNA: TGTGCCACCAGCAGACGGGACAGGGGGTCTAATGGCTACACCTTC
V: TRBV7-9; D: -; length: 15; size: -; J: TRBJ1-2; CDR3: CASSLKSDDSYGYTF; DNA: TGTGCCAGCAGCTTAAAATCAGATGACAGCTATGGCTACACCTTC
V: TRBV5-4; D: -; length: 13; size: -; J: TRBJ1-2; CDR3: CASSLAKGVVDTF; DNA: TGTGCCAGCAGCTTGGCCAAGGGGGTTGTGGACACCTTC
V: TRBV29-1; D: TRBD2; length: 16; size: -; J: TRBJ2-2; CDR3: CSAGFRASGYTGELFF; DNA: TGCAGCGCTGGATTCCGGGCTAGCGGTTACACCGGGGAGCTGTTTTTT
V: TRBV6-6; D: -; length: 12; size: -; J: TRBJ1-2; CDR3: CASSRQDYGYTF; DNA: TGTGCCAGCAGTCGACAGGACTATGGCTACACCTTC
V: TRBV5-6; D: -; length: 14; size: -; J: TRBJ1-4; CDR3: CASSLGRRNEKLFF; DNA: TGTGCCAGCAGCTTGGGCAGGAGAAATGAAAAACTGTTTTTT
V: TRBV15; D: TRBD1; length: 15; size: -; J: TRBJ1-4; CDR3: CATSRGAGGSEKLFF; DNA: TGTGCCACCAGCAGAGGCGCAGGGGGGAGTGAAAAACTGTTTTTT
V: TRBV2; D: -; length: 13; size: -; J: TRBJ1-1; CDR3: CASSGGIGTEAFF; DNA: TGTGCCAGCAGTGGGGGTATTGGCACTGAAGCTTTCTTT
V: TRBV9; D: TRBD2; length: 16; size: -; J: TRBJ2-2; CDR3: CASSLGRGTNTGELFF; DNA: TGTGCCAGCAGCTTGGGGCGGGGGACGAACACCGGGGAGCTGTTTTTT
V: TRBV6-6; D: -; length: 14; size: -; J: TRBJ1-1; CDR3: CASSWTAEYTEAFF; DNA: TGTGCCAGCAGTTGGACAGCGGAGTACACTGAAGCTTTCTTT
V: TRBV28; D: -; length: 12; size: -; J: TRBJ2-7; CDR3: CASNDSPYEQYF; DNA: TGTGCCAGCAATGACAGCCCCTACGAGCAGTACTTC
V: TRBV5-1; D: TRBD1; length: 13; size: -; J: TRBJ1-1; CDR3: CASSGGQGAEAFF; DNA: TGCGCCAGCAGCGGGGGACAGGGGGCTGAAGCTTTCTTT
V: TRBV12-3/TRBV12-4; D: -; length: 12; size: -; J: TRBJ1-4; CDR3: CASSPDAEKLFF; DNA: TGTGCCAGCAGCCCGGATGCGGAAAAACTGTTTTTT
V: TRBV13; D: TRBD1; length: 14; size: -; J: TRBJ2-2; CDR3: CASSPTGETGELFF; DNA: TGTGCCAGCAGCCCGACAGGGGAGACCGGGGAGCTGTTTTTT
V: TRBV21-1; D: -; length: 16; size: -; J: TRBJ1-2; CDR3: CASSKAGRESLYGYTF; DNA: TGTGCCAGCAGCAAAGCGGGGAGAGAATCTCTCTATGGCTACACCTTC
V: TRBV11-3; D: TRBD1; length: 18; size: -; J: TRBJ2-4; CDR3: CASSLGGPTGVAKNIQYF; DNA: TGTGCCAGCAGCTTAGGTGGCCCGACAGGGGTTGCCAAAAACATTCAGTACTTC
V: TRBV6-2/TRBV6-3; D: TRBD1; length: 14; size: -; J: TRBJ2-7; CDR3: CASSYWAGGSEQYF; DNA: TGTGCCAGCAGTTACTGGGCAGGGGGCAGCGAGCAGTACTTC
V: TRBV2; D: TRBD1; length: 14; size: -; J: TRBJ1-5; CDR3: CASRDRGRSQPQHF; DNA: TGTGCCAGCAGGGACAGGGGGCGCTCTCAGCCCCAGCATTTT
V: TRBV5-1; D: TRBD1; length: 17; size: -; J: TRBJ1-6; CDR3: CASSWTGGLHYNSPLHF; DNA: TGCGCCAGCAGCTGGACAGGGGGCCTTCACTATAATTCACCCCTCCACTTT
V: TRBV29-1; D: -; length: 15; size: -; J: TRBJ2-3; CDR3: CSAWAQWTSTDTQYF; DNA: TGCAGCGCCTGGGCCCAGTGGACTAGCACAGATACGCAGTATTTT
V: TRBV5-1; D: -; length: 13; size: -; J: TRBJ2-7; CDR3: CASSGDSSYEQYF; DNA: TGCGCCAGCAGCGGAGACAGCTCCTACGAGCAGTACTTC
V: TRBV7-3; D: TRBD2; length: 15; size: -; J: TRBJ2-2; CDR3: CASSLAGGVTGELFF; DNA: TGTGCCAGCAGCTTAGCGGGAGGGGTTACCGGGGAGCTGTTTTTT
V: TRBV2; D: -; length: 12; size: -; J: TRBJ2-2; CDR3: CASMAGIGELFF; DNA: TGTGCCAGCATGGCGGGTATCGGGGAGCTGTTTTTT
V: TRBV27; D: TRBD1; length: 16; size: -; J: TRBJ1-1; CDR3: CASSLSTGAMNTEAFF; DNA: TGTGCCAGCAGTTTATCGACAGGGGCCATGAACACTGAAGCTTTCTTT
V: TRBV6-6; D: -; length: 16; size: -; J: TRBJ2-7; CDR3: CASSSSLRDISYEQYF; DNA: TGTGCCAGCAGTTCTTCCCTCCGGGACATCTCCTACGAGCAGTACTTC
V: TRBV29-1; D: TRBD1; length: 13; size: -; J: TRBJ1-1; CDR3: CSVGGTAPGQAFF; DNA: TGCAGCGTTGGAGGGACAGCCCCAGGTCAAGCTTTCTTT
V: TRBV6-5; D: -; length: 14; size: -; J: TRBJ2-5; CDR3: CASSSGGREVAQYF; DNA: TGTGCCAGCAGCTCCGGAGGCCGCGAGGTGGCCCAGTACTTC
V: TRBV9; D: -; length: 13; size: -; J: TRBJ2-2; CDR3: CASSVAGGGELFF; DNA: TGTGCCAGCAGCGTAGCCGGCGGTGGGGAGCTGTTTTTT
V: TRBV6-2/TRBV6-3; D: -; length: 15; size: -; J: TRBJ2-7; CDR3: CASSYLEGASNEQYF; DNA: TGTGCCAGCAGTTACTTGGAGGGGGCCTCTAACGAGCAGTACTTC
V: TRBV21-1; D: -; length: 14; size: -; J: TRBJ2-1; CDR3: CASSLAGGLAEQFF; DNA: TGTGCCAGCAGTTTAGCGGGAGGGCTCGCTGAGCAGTTCTTC
V: TRBV2; D: -; length: 14; size: -; J: TRBJ2-3; CDR3: CASLLGQVWDTQYF; DNA: TGTGCCAGCCTACTGGGTCAGGTTTGGGATACGCAGTATTTT
V: TRBV7-9; D: TRBD1; length: 14; size: -; J: TRBJ2-1; CDR3: CASSRDRVGGEQFF; DNA: TGTGCCAGCAGCCGGGACAGGGTAGGAGGTGAGCAGTTCTTC
V: TRBV27; D: -; length: 15; size: -; J: TRBJ1-1; CDR3: CASINRVGRYTEAFF; DNA: TGTGCCAGCATCAACAGGGTCGGCCGGTACACTGAAGCTTTCTTT
V: TRBV30; D: -; length: 12; size: -; J: TRBJ1-2; CDR3: CAWTPPEGGYTF; DNA: TGTGCCTGGACCCCCCCGGAGGGTGGCTACACCTTC
V: TRBV4-1; D: TRBD1; length: 16; size: -; J: TRBJ1-1; CDR3: CASSHRSGTGNTEAFF; DNA: TGCGCCAGCAGCCATCGTTCCGGGACAGGGAACACTGAAGCTTTCTTT
V: TRBV5-1; D: TRBD1; length: 16; size: -; J: TRBJ1-4; CDR3: CASSPRDSATNEKLFF; DNA: TGCGCCAGCAGCCCTCGGGACAGTGCAACTAATGAAAAACTGTTTTTT
V: TRBV29-1; D: -; length: 14; size: -; J: TRBJ2-1; CDR3: CSVAQTQGYNEQFF; DNA: TGCAGCGTTGCTCAGACCCAAGGTTACAATGAGCAGTTCTTC
V: TRBV7-9; D: TRBD2; length: 13; size: -; J: TRBJ2-3; CDR3: CASSSTSGDTQYF; DNA: TGTGCCAGCAGCTCGACTAGCGGGGATACGCAGTATTTT
V: TRBV27; D: TRBD1; length: 15; size: -; J: TRBJ2-1; CDR3: CASSLDRGSYNEQFF; DNA: TGTGCCAGCAGTCTAGACAGGGGCTCCTACAATGAGCAGTTCTTC
V: TRBV30; D: -; length: 14; size: -; J: TRBJ1-6; CDR3: CAWSVAGSNSPLHF; DNA: TGTGCCTGGAGTGTAGCAGGAAGCAATTCACCCCTCCACTTT
V: TRBV27; D: TRBD1; length: 16; size: once; J: TRBJ2-1; CDR3: CASSFSGQVLSNEQFF; DNA: TGTGCCAGCAGTTTCTCGGGACAGGTTCTAAGCAATGAGCAGTTCTTC
V: TRBV7-6; D: -; length: 15; size: -; J: TRBJ2-3; CDR3: CASSLGWSSTDTQYF; DNA: TGTGCCAGCAGCTTGGGGTGGTCTAGCACAGATACGCAGTATTTT
V: TRBV9; D: TRBD1; length: 15; size: -; J: TRBJ2-1; CDR3: CASSVEGGRYNEQFF; DNA: TGTGCCAGCAGCGTAGAAGGGGGCAGGTACAATGAGCAGTTCTTC
V: TRBV7-2; D: -; length: 14; size: -; J: TRBJ1-1; CDR3: CASSPGEGYTEAFF; DNA: TGTGCCAGCAGCCCCGGGGAGGGTTACACTGAAGCTTTCTTT
V: TRBV5-8; D: -; length: 15; size: -; J: TRBJ1-3; CDR3: CASSPEPRAGNTIYF; DNA: TGTGCCAGCAGCCCCGAGCCCAGGGCTGGAAACACCATATATTTT
V: TRBV12-5; D: -; length: 12; size: -; J: TRBJ1-3; CDR3: CASGLVGNTIYF; DNA: TGTGCTAGTGGTTTGGTAGGAAACACCATATATTTT
V: TRBV4-1; D: TRBD1; length: 17; size: -; J: TRBJ1-4; CDR3: CASSQGYRGATNEKLFF; DNA: TGCGCCAGCAGCCAAGGGTACAGGGGGGCAACTAATGAAAAACTGTTTTTT